This entry lists 22 T cell receptor beta chains sequenced from one sample in a study of OX40 agonist ivuxolimab in advanced cancers. Generated by immunoSEQ multiplex PCR, the TCRdb table keeps only in-frame clones and is missing some. The sample includes about 50,000 clones, about 86% seen only once; the top ten take just over 3%. The sample was CD4+ or CD8+ T cells sorted from blood, taken in a trial of the OX40 agonist ivuxolimab. The receptors come from an adult with an advanced solid tumor such as melanoma, head and neck, liver or kidney cancer.

This clone was seen more than once but under ten times. V is TRBV10-2 and J is TRBJ2-1; 9 positions agree with TRBD1. Looked up from germline, CDR1 is WSHSY and CDR2 is SAAADI. This CDR3 comprises 13 residues. With V trimmed by 7 bases and J by 6 bases, 4 bases remained unmatched. The DNA for the CDR3 is TGCGCCAGCATCGGGGACAGGGTCAATGAGCAGTTCTTC. This codes for CASIGDRVNEQFF.

This clone was counted a few times. The chain links TRBV29-1 to TRBJ2-5; 8 bases agree with TRBD1. With 7 bases clipped from V and 4 bases from J, the junction kept 8 bases outside the gene matches. The length of the CDR3 is 13 residues. Looked up from germline, CDR1 is SQVTM and CDR2 is ANQGSEA. The CDR3: CSASTGVIETQYF. In DNA, the CDR3 is TGCAGCGCGTCGACAGGGGTAATAGAGACCCAGTACTTC.

The chain has TRBV7-9 and TRBJ1-1; possibly TRBD1 for D (6 bases). This CDR3 is built from 14 residues. The V end lost 4 bases, the J end lost 4 bases, and 13 bases lay between the germline ends. Germline V gene data show CDR1 as SEHNR and CDR2 as FQNEAQ (reference sequence). The CDR3 here is CASSYVQGGTEAFF. CDR3 in DNA: TGTGCCAGCAGCTACGTACAGGGTGGCACTGAAGCTTTCTTT.

The chain uses TRBV7-2 and TRBJ2-5, with unresolved D. The germline V gene encodes CDR1 SGHTA and CDR2 FQGNSA. The CDR3 covers 13 residues. The V gene lost 2 bases and the J gene lost 5 bases, with 9 bases spanning the gap. CDR3 loop: CASSLSGRETQYF. The DNA for the CDR3 is TGTGCCAGCAGCTTATCCGGGCGGGAGACCCAGTACTTC.

The chain carries TRBV2 and TRBJ1-5; TRBD1 might be the D (6 bases). CDR1 and CDR2 from the germline V gene are SNHLY and FYNNEI. Trimming left V 2 bases short and J 2 bases short, with 16 bases between. The CDR3 is made up of 17 amino acids. The CDR3 loop reads CASSELSGARGNQPQHF. DNA of the CDR3: TGTGCCAGCAGTGAATTGTCGGGGGCGCGTGGCAATCAGCCCCAGCATTTT.

The chain uses TRBV29-1 and TRBJ2-1; 8 bases align to TRBD2. Per the germline V gene, CDR1 is SQVTM and CDR2 is ANQGSEA. The CDR3 is made up of 13 amino acids. J lost 7 bases, V lost 4 bases, and 6 bases had no gene match. The DNA for the CDR3 is TGCAGCGTTGTGCGGACTAGCACGAATGAGCAGTTCTTC. As protein: CSVVRTSTNEQFF.

The chain combines TRBV15 with TRBJ1-2, with unresolved D. The V gene lost 0 bases and the J gene lost 1 base, with 9 bases spanning the gap. The CDR3 spans 15 residues. The germline gives CDR1 LNHNV, CDR2 YYDKDF (reference sequence). This CDR3 is CATSRDLGFNYGYTF. In nucleotides, the CDR3 is TGTGCCACCAGCAGAGATCTCGGGTTTAACTATGGCTACACCTTC.

The chain combines TRBV11-3 with TRBJ1-3; no definite D call. Trimming stripped 5 bases from V and 4 bases from J, with 15 bases between. Germline loops: CDR1 SGHNT, CDR2 YENEEA. The CDR3 is 15 residues long. Here the CDR3 DNA reads TGTGCCAGCAGCCGGGGAAATACGGGGGGAAACACCATATATTTT. This gives the protein CASSRGNTGGNTIYF.

This clone was seen a single time. The chain has TRBV5-5 and TRBJ2-7, with 9 bases lining up with TRBD1. Germline trimming cut 2 bases from V and 6 bases from J; bases unmatched to any gene: 9. CDR3 length: 15 amino acids. The germline V gene encodes CDR1 SGHKS and CDR2 YYEKEE (reference sequence). The CDR3 sequence is CASSFPSGTGSEQYF. DNA for the CDR3: TGTGCCAGCAGCTTTCCCTCTGGGACAGGGAGCGAGCAGTACTTC.

J is TRBJ2-5 and V is TRBV6-6; D not certain. This CDR3 spans 11 amino acids. From germline, CDR1 is MNHNY and CDR2 SVGAGI (reference sequence). Deletions cut 3 bases from V and 5 bases from J, with 4 bases between. The DNA of the CDR3 is TGTGCCAGCAGTTATGTTGAGACCCAGTACTTC. It codes for CASSYVETQYF.

This chain links TRBV5-1 with TRBJ2-1; D is perhaps TRBD1 (6 bases). This CDR3 is built from 15 residues. Looked up from germline, CDR1 is SGHRS and CDR2 is YFSETQ. Between the trimmed V and J ends, which lost 4 bases and 0 bases, there was a span of 11 bases. The DNA for the CDR3 is TGCGCCAGCAGCAGAGACAGGAGCTCCTACAATGAGCAGTTCTTC. Encoded protein: CASSRDRSSYNEQFF. The full variable domain, rest sourced from reference TRBV5-1 and TRBJ2-1, is KAGVTQTPRYLIKTRGQQVTLSCSPISGHRSVSWYQQTPGQGLQFLFEYFSETQRNKGNFPGRFSGRQFSNSRSEMNVSTLELGDSALYLCASSRDRSSYNEQFFGPGTRLTVL.

V usage is TRBV6-7 and J usage is TRBJ1-1; no definite D call. TRBV6-7 is given ORF status, its function remaining uncertain. V was cut by 6 bases and J by 5 bases, with 10 bases left in between. CDR3 size: 12 residues. As DNA, the CDR3 is TGTGCCAGCAGCCCACACTGGACTGAAGCTTTCTTT. Translated, it gives CASSPHWTEAFF.

The chain combines TRBV14 with TRBJ2-2, with a tentative D call TRBD1 (6 bases). The V gene lost 1 base and the J gene lost 4 bases, with 10 bases spanning the gap. This CDR3 region has 15 residues. Germline CDR1 reads SGHDN; CDR2 reads FVKESK. The CDR3 spells CASSQAGAGTGELFF. DNA of the CDR3: TGTGCCAGCAGCCAAGCAGGGGCGGGCACCGGGGAGCTGTTTTTT. The full variable domain, its missing parts supplied by reference TRBV14 and TRBJ2-2, is EAGVTQFPSHSVIEKGQTVTLRCDPISGHDNLYWYRRVMGKEIKFLLHFVKESKQDESGMPNNRFLAERTGGTYSTLKVQPAELEDSGVYFCASSQAGAGTGELFFGEGSRLTVL.

The chain uses TRBV6-5 and TRBJ2-3, with D unclear. From germline, CDR1 is MNHEY and CDR2 SVGAGI. Trimming cost V 6 bases and J 7 bases, with 8 bases left between them. There are 11 residues in the CDR3. The DNA of the CDR3 is TGTGCCAGCAGCTCTGTAAATACGCAGTATTTT. Protein: CASSSVNTQYF.

This chain joins TRBV27 and TRBJ1-4, with D possibly TRBD1 on 6 matching bases. CDR1 is MNHEY and CDR2 is SMNVEV in the germline V gene (reference sequence). The CDR3 totals 16 residues. V was clipped by 6 bases and J by 5 bases, with 19 bases between them. CDR3: CASRPLVSQGNEKLFF. As DNA, the CDR3 is TGTGCCAGCAGACCTCTAGTGTCCCAGGGGAATGAAAAACTGTTTTTT.

The chain couples TRBV5-4 to TRBJ2-7; D might be TRBD2 (5 bases). The V end was cut by 0 bases, the J end by 6 bases, with 13 bases between. CDR1 and CDR2 from the germline V gene are SGHNT and YYREEE (reference sequence). The CDR3 runs to 14 residues. DNA for the CDR3: TGTGCCAGCAGCTTGGGTCTAGCTTCCGGCGAGCAGTACTTC. Translated: CASSLGLASGEQYF.

The chain carries TRBV2 and TRBJ2-4; 8 bases fit TRBD2. The CDR3 spans 14 residues. The V gene's germline CDR1 is SNHLY and CDR2 FYNNEI. With 4 bases clipped from V and 9 bases from J, the junction kept 8 bases outside the gene matches. The CDR3 DNA is TGTGCCAGCAGTGTGGCGACTAGCGTCGCCATTCAGTACTTC. Translating it yields CASSVATSVAIQYF.

This clone was recorded only once. The genes are TRBV5-6 and TRBJ2-3; 9 bases map to TRBD2. CDR3 length equals 17 residues. The J segment lost 3 bases and the V segment lost 2 bases, leaving 10 bases of the junction unmatched. The germline V gene has CDR1 SGHDT and CDR2 YYEEEE. The CDR3 sequence: CASSLGGGARGTDTQYF. The CDR3 bases are TGTGCCAGCAGCTTAGGCGGGGGGGCCCGAGGAACAGATACGCAGTATTTT.

This chain joins TRBV7-8 and TRBJ1-1; 9 bases map to TRBD1. Germline loops: CDR1 SGHVS, CDR2 FQNEAQ. The length of the CDR3 is 15 residues. Trimming took 1 base from V and 10 from J; bases not matched to a gene: 10. Here the CDR3 DNA reads TGTGCCAGCAGCTTAGGGTCTAGGGGACAGGGTCGAGCTTTCTTT. This sequence encodes CASSLGSRGQGRAFF. Combining the CDR3 with reference TRBV7-8 and TRBJ1-1 gives the whole variable domain GAGVSQSPRYKVAKRGQDVALRCDPISGHVSLFWYQQALGQGPEFLTYFQNEAQLDKSGLPSDRFFAERPEGSVSTLKIQRTQQEDSAVYLCASSLGSRGQGRAFFGQGTRLTVV.

The chain's CDR3 is CASSLTGTLSGNTIYF. In DNA form, the CDR3 reads TGTGCCAGCAGCTTGACGGGAACTCTCTCTGGAAACACCATATATTTT. The gene calls are TRBV7-6 and TRBJ1-3; D not resolved. The CDR3 extends over 16 amino acids. The V and J ends lost 3 bases and 0 bases respectively, with 12 bases between them. Germline V CDR1 and CDR2: SGHVS, FNYEAQ.

The chain is built from TRBV18 and TRBJ1-1; unclear D gene. The V end was cut by 3 bases, the J end by 0 bases, with 8 bases between. Germline CDR1 and CDR2: KGHSH and LQKENI. The CDR3 totals 14 residues. The CDR3: CASSPAKMNTEAFF. The CDR3 region has the DNA TGTGCCAGCTCACCGGCCAAGATGAACACTGAAGCTTTCTTT.

This clone came up a few times. The V and J genes are TRBV6-1 and TRBJ1-5, with D hard to call. The germline V gene encodes CDR1 MNHNS and CDR2 SASEGT. The V and J ends lost 8 bases and 7 bases respectively, with 12 bases between them. The length of the CDR3 is 12 residues. The CDR3 DNA follows: TGTGCCAGCTTTGAGTATGGGCAGCCCCAGCATTTT. Protein product: CASFEYGQPQHF.